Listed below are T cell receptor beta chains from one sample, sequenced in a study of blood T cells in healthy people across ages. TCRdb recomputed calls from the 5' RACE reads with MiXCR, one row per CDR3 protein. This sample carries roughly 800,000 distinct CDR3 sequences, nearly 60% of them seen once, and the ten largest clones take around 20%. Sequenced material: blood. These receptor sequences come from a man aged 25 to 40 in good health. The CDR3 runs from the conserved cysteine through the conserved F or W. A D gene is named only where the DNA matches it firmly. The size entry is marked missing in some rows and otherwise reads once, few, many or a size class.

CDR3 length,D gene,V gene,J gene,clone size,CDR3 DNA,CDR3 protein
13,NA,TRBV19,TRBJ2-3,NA,TGTGCCAGTGTGGGTTTAGAGACAGATACGCAGTATTTT,CASVGLETDTQYF
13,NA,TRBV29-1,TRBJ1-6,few,TGCAGCGTAACTGACCGCTCCGGTTCACCCCTCCACTTT,CSVTDRSGSPLHF
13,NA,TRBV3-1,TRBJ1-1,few,TGTGCCAGCAGCCAAGCGGTGAACACTGAAGCTTTCTTT,CASSQAVNTEAFF
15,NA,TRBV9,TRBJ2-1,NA,TGTGCCAGCAGCGTAGGACGTAGCGGACACAATGAGCAGTTCTTC,CASSVGRSGHNEQFF
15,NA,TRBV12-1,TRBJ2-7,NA,TGTGCCAGCAGCTTTTGGGGGGCCCCCTCCTACGAGCAGTACTTC,CASSFWGAPSYEQYF
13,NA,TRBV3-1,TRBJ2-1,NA,TGTGCCAGCAGCCAGAGCGCGGACAATGAGCAGTTCTTC,CASSQSADNEQFF
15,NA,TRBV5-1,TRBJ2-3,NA,TGCGCCAGCAGCCCCATGTCGGGGGTCACAGATACGCAGTATTTT,CASSPMSGVTDTQYF
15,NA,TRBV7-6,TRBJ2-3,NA,TGTGCCAGCAGCTTAGATAGAGCTGAGGGAGATACGCAGTATTTT,CASSLDRAEGDTQYF
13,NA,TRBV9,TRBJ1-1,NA,TGTGCCAGCAGCGTCGGGACGGGCACTGAAGCTTTCTTT,CASSVGTGTEAFF
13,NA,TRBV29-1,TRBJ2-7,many,TGCAGCGTTGTTCGAGGGACCCCTGACGAGCAGTACTTC,CSVVRGTPDEQYF
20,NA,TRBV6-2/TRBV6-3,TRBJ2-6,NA,TGTGCCAGCAGCATGGAGGGTGTTGGCAGAAGGTTCCCTGGGGCCAACGTCCTGACTTTC,CASSMEGVGRRFPGANVLTF
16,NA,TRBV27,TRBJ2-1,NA,TGTGCCTCCCGGTTAAACGGAGACCGCGGCTACAATGAGCAGTTCTTC,CASRLNGDRGYNEQFF
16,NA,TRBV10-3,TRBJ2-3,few,TGTGCCATCCGGATCCGGGGAGCCGACGGCACAGATACGCAGTATTTT,CAIRIRGADGTDTQYF
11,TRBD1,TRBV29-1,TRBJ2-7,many,TGCAGCGTTGCGGGACAGTACGAGCAGTACTTC,CSVAGQYEQYF
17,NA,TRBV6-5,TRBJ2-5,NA,TGTGCCAGCAGTTATATATCGACCTTTCCAAATAAAGAGACCCAGTACTTC,CASSYISTFPNKETQYF
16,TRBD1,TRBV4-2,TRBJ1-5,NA,TGTGCCAGCAGCCACGAAGGGACAGGGCGCAATCAGCCCCAGCATTTT,CASSHEGTGRNQPQHF
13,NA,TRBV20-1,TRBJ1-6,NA,TGCAGTGCTACCACCCTAGACAATTCACCCCTCCACTTT,CSATTLDNSPLHF
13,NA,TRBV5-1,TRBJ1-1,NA,TGCGCCAGCAGCTTGGGGGCAGGGGACGAAGCTTTCTTT,CASSLGAGDEAFF
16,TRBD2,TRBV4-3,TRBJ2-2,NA,TGCGCCAGCAGCCAATGGCTAGCGGAGAACACCGGGGAGCTGTTTTTT,CASSQWLAENTGELFF
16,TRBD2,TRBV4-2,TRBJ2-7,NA,TGTGCCAGCAGCCAGTCACTAGCGGCGACCTCCTACGAGCAGTACTTC,CASSQSLAATSYEQYF
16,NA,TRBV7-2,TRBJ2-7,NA,TGTGCCAGCAGCTTAAACGGGGGTAGTAGCTCCTACGAGCAGTACTTC,CASSLNGGSSSYEQYF
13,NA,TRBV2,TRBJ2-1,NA,TGTGCCAGCAGCCCTACAGTGAACAATGAGCAGTTCTTC,CASSPTVNNEQFF
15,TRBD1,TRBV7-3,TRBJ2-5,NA,TGTGCCAGCAGCTTAGGGACAGGGGGCTTGGAGACCCAGTACTTC,CASSLGTGGLETQYF
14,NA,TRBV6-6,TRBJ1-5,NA,TGTGCCAGCATGCCAACTTTTGGCAATCAGCCCCAGCATTTT,CASMPTFGNQPQHF
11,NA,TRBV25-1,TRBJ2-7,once,TGTGCCAGCTGGCAGGGTTACGAGCAGTATTTC,CASWQGYEQYF
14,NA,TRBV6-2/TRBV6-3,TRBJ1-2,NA,TGTGCCAGCAGTTACTCGCCAGGGCGCTATGGCTACACCTTC,CASSYSPGRYGYTF
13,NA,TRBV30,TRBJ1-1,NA,TGTGCCTGGGGCACACAGGGGAACACTGAAGCTTTCTTT,CAWGTQGNTEAFF
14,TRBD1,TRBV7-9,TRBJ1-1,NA,TGTGCCGGCAGCTTTAACAGGGGGCCAACTGAAGCTTTCTTT,CAGSFNRGPTEAFF
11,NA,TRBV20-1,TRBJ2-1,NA,TGCAGTGCTAGACTAGAGAATGAGCAGTTCTTC,CSARLENEQFF
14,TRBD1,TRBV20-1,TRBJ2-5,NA,TGCAGTGCTAGAGACGACAGGGTTACGAAGACCCAGTACTTC,CSARDDRVTKTQYF
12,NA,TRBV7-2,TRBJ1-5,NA,TGTGCCAGCAGCCCGGACGGCTGGAGGCAGCATTTT,CASSPDGWRQHF
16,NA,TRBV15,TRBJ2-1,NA,TGTGCCACCGCCGCAGAGAGGTCCCGCTCCTACAATGAGCAGTTCTTC,CATAAERSRSYNEQFF
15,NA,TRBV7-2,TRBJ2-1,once,TGTGCCAGCAGCTTAACAGGCGAACCCTACAATGAGCAGTTCTTC,CASSLTGEPYNEQFF
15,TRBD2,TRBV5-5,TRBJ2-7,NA,TGTGCCAGCAGCACCGGACTAGCGGCCTCCTACGAGCAGTACTTC,CASSTGLAASYEQYF
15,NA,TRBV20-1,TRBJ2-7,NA,TGCAGTGCTAGCCCCTTCGACAGGGAGGACTACGAGCAGTACTTC,CSASPFDREDYEQYF
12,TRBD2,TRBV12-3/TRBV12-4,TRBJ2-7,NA,TGTGCCAGCAGTCCCCTAGCGGGCGAGCAGTACTTC,CASSPLAGEQYF
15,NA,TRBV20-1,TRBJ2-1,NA,TGCAGTGCTAGAGATCCCCGAGGGTCCTACAATGAGCAGTTCTTC,CSARDPRGSYNEQFF
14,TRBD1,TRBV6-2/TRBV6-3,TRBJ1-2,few,TGTGCCAGCAGACCTACCGACAGGGAATATGGCTACACCTTC,CASRPTDREYGYTF
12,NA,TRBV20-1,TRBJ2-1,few,TGCAGTGCTAGCTCCAGTTACAATGAGCAGTTCTTC,CSASSSYNEQFF
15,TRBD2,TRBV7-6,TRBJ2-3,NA,TGTGCCAGCAGCCCCTTACGGGGGGAACCAGATACGCAGTATTTT,CASSPLRGEPDTQYF
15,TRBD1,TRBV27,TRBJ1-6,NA,TGTGCCAGCAGGCCGGACAGGGGAGATAATTCACCCCTCCACTTT,CASRPDRGDNSPLHF
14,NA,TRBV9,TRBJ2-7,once,TGTGCCAGCAGCATCAGTACAGGGTCCAACGAGCAGTACTTC,CASSISTGSNEQYF
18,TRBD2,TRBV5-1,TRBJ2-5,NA,TGCGCCAGCAGCCCGGAGGTCCTTAGCGGGAGGGCCTGGGAGACCCAGTACTTC,CASSPEVLSGRAWETQYF
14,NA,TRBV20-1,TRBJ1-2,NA,TGCAGTGGGGAGCATGGGGTCGGGTACTATGGCTACACCTTC,CSGEHGVGYYGYTF
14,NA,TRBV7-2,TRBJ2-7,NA,TGTGCCGGCAGCTACGAACTAGGCCCATACGAGCAGTACTTC,CAGSYELGPYEQYF
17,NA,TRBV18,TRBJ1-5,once,TGTGCCAGCTCACCACGGCGTCAGCTTCACTTAAATCAGCCCCAGCATTTT,CASSPRRQLHLNQPQHF
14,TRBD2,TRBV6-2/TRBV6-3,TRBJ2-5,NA,TGTGCCAGCAGCCCTGGGACTAGCGGGAGTCGGCAGTACTTC,CASSPGTSGSRQYF
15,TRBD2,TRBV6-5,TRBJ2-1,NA,TGTGCCAGCAGCCGGACTAGCGGGAGTGTCCATGAGCAGTTCTTC,CASSRTSGSVHEQFF
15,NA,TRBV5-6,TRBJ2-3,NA,TGTGCCAGCAGCTTTGCGGGGGCGGGTCCAGATACGCAGTATTTT,CASSFAGAGPDTQYF
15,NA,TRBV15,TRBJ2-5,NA,TGTGCCACCAGCAGAGATCTAGCTGCCCCAGAGACCCAGTACTTC,CATSRDLAAPETQYF
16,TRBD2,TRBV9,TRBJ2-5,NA,TGTGCCAGCAGCGTAGATGGGACTAGCGGGAGGAAGACCCAGTACTTC,CASSVDGTSGRKTQYF
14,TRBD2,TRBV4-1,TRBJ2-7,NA,TGCGCCAGCAGCCAAGGCCCTAGCGGGAGCGAGCAGTACTTC,CASSQGPSGSEQYF
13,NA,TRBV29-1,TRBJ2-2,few,TGCAGCGTAAATCAGGGGGGGACCGGGGAGCTGTTTTTT,CSVNQGGTGELFF
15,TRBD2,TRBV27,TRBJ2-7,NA,TGTGCCAGCAGCCGTTACGGACTAGGTTCATACGAGCAGTACTTC,CASSRYGLGSYEQYF
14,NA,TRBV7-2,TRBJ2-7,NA,TGTGCCAGCAGCTTAGATTATGGGGCCTACGAGCAGTACTTC,CASSLDYGAYEQYF